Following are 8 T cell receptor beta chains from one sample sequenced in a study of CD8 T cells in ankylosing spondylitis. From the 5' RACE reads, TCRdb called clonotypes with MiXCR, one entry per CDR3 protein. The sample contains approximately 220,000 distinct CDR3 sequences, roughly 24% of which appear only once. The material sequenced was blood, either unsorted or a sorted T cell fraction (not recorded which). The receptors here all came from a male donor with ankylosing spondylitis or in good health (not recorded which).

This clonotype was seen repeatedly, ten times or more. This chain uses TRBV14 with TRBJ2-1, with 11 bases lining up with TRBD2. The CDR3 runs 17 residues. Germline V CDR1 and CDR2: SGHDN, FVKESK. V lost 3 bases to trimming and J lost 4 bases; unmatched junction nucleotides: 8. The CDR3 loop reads CASSHRTGTSGYNEQFF. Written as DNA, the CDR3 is TGTGCCAGCAGCCACCGAACCGGGACTAGCGGATACAATGAGCAGTTCTTC.

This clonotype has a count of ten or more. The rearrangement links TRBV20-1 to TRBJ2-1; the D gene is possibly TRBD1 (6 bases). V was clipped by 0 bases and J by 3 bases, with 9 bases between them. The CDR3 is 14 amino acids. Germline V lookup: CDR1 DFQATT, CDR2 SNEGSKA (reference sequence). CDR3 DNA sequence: TGCAGTGCTAGAGATAGGGGGATCTACAATGAGCAGTTCTTC. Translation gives CSARDRGIYNEQFF.

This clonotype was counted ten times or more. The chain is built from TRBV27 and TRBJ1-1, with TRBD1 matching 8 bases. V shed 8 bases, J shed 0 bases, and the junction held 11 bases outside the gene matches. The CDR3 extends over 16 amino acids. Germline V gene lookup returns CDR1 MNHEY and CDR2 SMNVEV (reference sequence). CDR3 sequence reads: CASALLGQALNTEAFF. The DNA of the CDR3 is TGTGCCAGCGCCTTATTGGGACAGGCGTTGAACACTGAAGCTTTCTTT.

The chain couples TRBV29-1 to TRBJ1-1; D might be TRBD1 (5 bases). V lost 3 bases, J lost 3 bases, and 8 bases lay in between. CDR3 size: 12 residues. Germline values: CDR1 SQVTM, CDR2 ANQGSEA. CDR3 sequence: CSVDGGDTEAFF. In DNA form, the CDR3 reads TGCAGCGTTGACGGGGGAGACACTGAAGCTTTCTTT.

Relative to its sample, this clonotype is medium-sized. The CDR3 DNA is TGCAGTGCTAGAGAGAGGGGGACTACGAACACTGAAGCTTTCTTT. It codes for CSARERGTTNTEAFF. The chain carries TRBV20-1 and TRBJ1-1; TRBD1 might be the D (6 bases). This CDR3 has 15 residues. The V and J ends lost 0 bases and 1 base respectively, with 12 bases between them. Germline CDR1 reads DFQATT; CDR2 reads SNEGSKA (reference sequence).

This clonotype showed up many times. The CDR3 nucleotides are TGTGCCAGCAGTTACGGCGGCAACCAAGAGACCCAGTACTTC. Protein sequence: CASSYGGNQETQYF. The rearrangement uses TRBV6-5 and TRBJ2-5; no reliable D call. CDR3 length: 14 residues. V shed 2 bases and J shed 0 bases, with 7 bases lying between them. Germline-derived CDR1 and CDR2 are MNHEY and SVGAGI.

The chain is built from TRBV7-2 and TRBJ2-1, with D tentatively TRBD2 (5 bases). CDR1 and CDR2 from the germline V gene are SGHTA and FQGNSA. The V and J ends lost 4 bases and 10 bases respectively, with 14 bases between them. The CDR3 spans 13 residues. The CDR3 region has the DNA TGTGCCAGCAGCTCACTAGTGGTGACCGAGCAGTTCTTC. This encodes CASSSLVVTEQFF.

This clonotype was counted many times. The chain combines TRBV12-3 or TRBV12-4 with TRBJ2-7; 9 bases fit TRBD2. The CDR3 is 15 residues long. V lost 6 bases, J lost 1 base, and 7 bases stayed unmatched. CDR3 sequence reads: CASRAASGGSYEQYF. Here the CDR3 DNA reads TGTGCCAGCAGGGCAGCCAGCGGGGGGTCCTACGAGCAGTACTTC.